The clone carrying this T cell receptor (beta chain) was counted between two and nine times. The antigen is unknown. These data belong to a study of cytomegalovirus exposure and HLA in healthy donors. Study observations and caveats: In the 130 or so validation repertoires, a later analysis found that first-cohort TCR clusters tended to co-occur. There were a few CMV-associated chains whose specificity for CMV antigens was confirmed in vitro. As was reported, the classifier diagnosed cytomegalovirus status with high specificity and sensitivity.

TCRdb's copy holds only in-frame clones and misses some; the assay was immunoSEQ multiplex PCR. Among fewer than 300,000 clones, approximately 88% were seen once, and the ten largest hold roughly 0.93%. This CDR3 spans 12 amino acids. V lost 10 bases to trimming and J lost 4 bases, with 14 bases between them. CDR1 and CDR2 (germline): MNHEY, SMNVEV (reference sequence). The donors formed part of the roughly 120-subject validation cohort, distinct from the roughly 670-subject first cohort. The TCR was taken from a woman younger than 35 in good health and CMV-seronegative. This sequence joins TRBV27 and TRBJ2-7; D ambiguous. Sample: PBMCs. In DNA, the CDR3 is TGTGCCACCAGGACCGGGTTTTACGAGCAGTACTTC. Translated, it gives CATRTGFYEQYF.